A selection of T cell receptor beta chains follows, all from one sample in a study of post-analysis software for immune sequencing data. MiXCR, applied by TCRdb to the PCR reads, yields one record per CDR3 protein. The sample contains approximately 770,000 distinct CDR3 sequences, 40% to 55% of which appear only once. Sequencing was performed on blood. All receptors come from a girl aged 5-17 years with multiple sclerosis. Both conserved end residues are part of each CDR3. Fields, in order: V gene, clone size, J gene, D gene, CDR3 DNA, CDR3 protein. D genes are given only for firm matches. A row's size may be missing; if present it is once, few, many or a size class.

TRBV20-1,many,TRBJ2-5,TRBD2,TGCAGTGCCAAGGGGACTACCGATGAGACCCAGTACTTC,CSAKGTTDETQYF
TRBV6-5,NA,TRBJ1-4,NA,TGTGCCAGCAGTATCGCAACTAATGAAAAACTGTTTTTT,CASSIATNEKLFF
TRBV27,NA,TRBJ2-7,TRBD2,TGTGCCAGCAGTACCGGGACTAGCGCATCCGAGCAGTACTTC,CASSTGTSASEQYF
TRBV12-3/TRBV12-4,NA,TRBJ2-5,TRBD2,TGTGCCAGCAGCCCCAGGGCTAGCGGACAAGAGACCCAGTACTTC,CASSPRASGQETQYF
TRBV29-1,NA,TRBJ1-1,TRBD1,TGCAGCGTTGAAGCCAGGGGGTCCGTGTACACTGAAGCTTTCTTT,CSVEARGSVYTEAFF
TRBV9,few,TRBJ2-1,NA,TGTGCCAGCACCAAGTGGGCTGAAGATGAGCAGTTCTTC,CASTKWAEDEQFF
TRBV7-2,NA,TRBJ1-5,NA,TGTGCCAGCAGCCTAGGGGGGCCCGTCAATCAGCCCCAGCATTTT,CASSLGGPVNQPQHF
TRBV7-8,NA,TRBJ2-1,TRBD2,TGTGCCAGCAGCTTACCAGCGGGAGGTACCTACAATGAGCAGTTCTTC,CASSLPAGGTYNEQFF
TRBV19,NA,TRBJ2-1,NA,TGTGCCAGTAGTATACGGCCACAGAACAATGAGCAGTTCTTC,CASSIRPQNNEQFF
TRBV20-1,few,TRBJ2-7,NA,TGCAGTGGTGTGGGCCGCTCCTACGAGCAGTACTTC,CSGVGRSYEQYF
TRBV11-2,NA,TRBJ1-2,NA,TGTGCCAGCAGCCCGAGAGCTTACGAAGGCTACACCTTC,CASSPRAYEGYTF
TRBV5-6,NA,TRBJ2-4,NA,TGTGCCAGTAACTCGGGCGTAGCCAAAAACATTCAGTACTTC,CASNSGVAKNIQYF
TRBV7-2,NA,TRBJ1-1,NA,TGTGCCAGCAGACCGGATTTGAACACTGAAGCTTTCTTT,CASRPDLNTEAFF
TRBV5-8,NA,TRBJ2-4,TRBD2,TGTGCCAGCAGCACTGGACTAGGTGAAAACATTCAGTACTTC,CASSTGLGENIQYF
TRBV5-5,few,TRBJ1-2,TRBD1,TGTGCCAGCAGCCGTCCAAACTACAGGGGCAAGAACTATGGCTACACCTTC,CASSRPNYRGKNYGYTF
TRBV27,NA,TRBJ2-1,TRBD2,TGTGCCAGCAGGATTAGCGGGACGGGAAATGAGCAGTTCTTC,CASRISGTGNEQFF
TRBV10-3,few,TRBJ1-2,NA,TGTGCCATCAGTGAGTCTCAAGGACGCTACACCTTC,CAISESQGRYTF
TRBV11-2,few,TRBJ2-7,NA,TGTGCCAGCAGCTTAGGAATAGCTAACTACGAGCAGTACTTC,CASSLGIANYEQYF
TRBV7-6,NA,TRBJ2-3,TRBD2,TGTGCCAGCAGCGACGGGGGACTAGCGGAGCCAGATACGCAGTATTTT,CASSDGGLAEPDTQYF